The T cell receptor beta chain described here comes from a study of cytomegalovirus exposure and HLA in healthy donors. This CDR3 has 18 residues. V gave up 2 bases and J gave up 0 bases; unmatched junction bases: 7. Per the germline V gene, CDR1 is MNHEY and CDR2 is SMNVEV (reference sequence). Use of 60 Vbeta and 13 Jbeta primers characterized the PCR. The table came from immunoSEQ multiplex PCR; TCRdb's copy has only in-frame clones and leaves some out. The table includes 130,000 to 150,000 clones, 65% to 85% detected once. Sequenced input: PBMCs. The clonotype originates from a woman aged 40 to 50 in good health and CMV-seropositive. The chain joins TRBV27 to TRBJ1-6; the match to TRBD1 covers 7 bases. CDR3 loop: CASSLDGDRVSYNSPLHF. As DNA, the CDR3 is TGTGCCAGCAGTTTAGATGGGGACAGAGTCTCCTATAATTCACCCCTCCACTTT.